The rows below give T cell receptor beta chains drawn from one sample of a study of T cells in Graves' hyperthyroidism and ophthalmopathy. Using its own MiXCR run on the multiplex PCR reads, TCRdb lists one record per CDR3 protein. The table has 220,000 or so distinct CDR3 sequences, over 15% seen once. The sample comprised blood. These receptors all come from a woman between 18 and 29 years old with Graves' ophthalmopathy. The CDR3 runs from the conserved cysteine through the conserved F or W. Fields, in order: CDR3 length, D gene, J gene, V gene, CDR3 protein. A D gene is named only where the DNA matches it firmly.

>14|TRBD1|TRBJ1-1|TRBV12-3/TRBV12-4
CASSSVTGAGEAFF
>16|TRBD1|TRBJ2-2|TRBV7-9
CASHKVGRGTAGELFF
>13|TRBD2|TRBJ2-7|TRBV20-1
CSASGTSGARQYF
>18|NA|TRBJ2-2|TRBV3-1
CASSQDSIRISDTGELFF
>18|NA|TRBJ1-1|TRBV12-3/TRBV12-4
CASSSPNHEGRGNTEAFF
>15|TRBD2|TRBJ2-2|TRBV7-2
CASSPKTSGTGELFF
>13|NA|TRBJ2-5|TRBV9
CASSSLDAETQYF
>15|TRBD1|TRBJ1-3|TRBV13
CASSSQGMSGNTIYF
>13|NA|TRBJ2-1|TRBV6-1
CASSPIQYNEQFF
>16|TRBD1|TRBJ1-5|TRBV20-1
CSAIKAGTGFGQPQHF
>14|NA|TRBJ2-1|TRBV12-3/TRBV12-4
CASSWAVSYNEQFF
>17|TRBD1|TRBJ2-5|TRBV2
CAGSYYGVQGSQETQYF
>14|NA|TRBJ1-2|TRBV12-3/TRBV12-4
CASSLASGVSGYTF
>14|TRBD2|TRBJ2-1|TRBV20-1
CSAVDLAGDNEQFF
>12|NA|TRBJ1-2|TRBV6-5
CASSYSQGPYTF
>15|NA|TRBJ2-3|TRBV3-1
CASSPVVGRTDTQYF
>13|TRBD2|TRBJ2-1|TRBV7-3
CASSFGGINEQFF
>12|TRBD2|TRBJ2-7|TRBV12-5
CASGFGGDEQYF
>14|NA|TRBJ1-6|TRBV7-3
CASSAGPRQSPLHF
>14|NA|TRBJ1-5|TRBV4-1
CASSLVGGNQPQHF
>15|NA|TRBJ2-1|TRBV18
CASSPTDWPDNEQFF
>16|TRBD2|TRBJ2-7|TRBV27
CASSLYTSGVSYEQYF
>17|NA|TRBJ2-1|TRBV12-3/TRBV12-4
CASTRGFSPSSYNEQFF
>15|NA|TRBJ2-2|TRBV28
CASTSPPRNTGELFF
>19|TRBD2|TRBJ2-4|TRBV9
CASSGELAGGRGAKNIQYF
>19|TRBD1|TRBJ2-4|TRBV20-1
CSARGPGGEGGAAKNIQYF
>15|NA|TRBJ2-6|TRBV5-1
CASSLATSGANVLTF
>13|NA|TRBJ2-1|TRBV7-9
CASSSDVDNEQFF
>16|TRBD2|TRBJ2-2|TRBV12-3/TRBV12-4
CASRWGLAGLTGELFF
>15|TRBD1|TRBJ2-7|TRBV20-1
CSALSGTGEYSEQYF
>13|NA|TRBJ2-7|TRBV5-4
CASSFPESGEQYF
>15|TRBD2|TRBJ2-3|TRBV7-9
CASSLLAGTWDTQYF
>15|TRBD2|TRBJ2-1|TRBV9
CASSPGTSRYNEQFF
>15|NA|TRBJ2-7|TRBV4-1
CASSQSGTSPDEQYF
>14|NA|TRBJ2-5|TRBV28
CASSNGPLRETQYF
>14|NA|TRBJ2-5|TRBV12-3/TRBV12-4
CASTPGGFQETQYF
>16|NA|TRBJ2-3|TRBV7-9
CASSPPLAGAPDTQYF
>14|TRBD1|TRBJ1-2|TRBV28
CASSSTGGYYGYTF
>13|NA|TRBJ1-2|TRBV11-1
CASSPGGIDGYTF
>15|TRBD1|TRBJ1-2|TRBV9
CASSVEPGGDYGYTF
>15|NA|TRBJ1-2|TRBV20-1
CSARVVWGAEDGYTF
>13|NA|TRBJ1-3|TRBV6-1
CASSFISGNTIYF
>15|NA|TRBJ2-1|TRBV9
CASSVGRGQSSEQFF
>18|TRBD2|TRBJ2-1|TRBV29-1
CSVCLIGTSGRALNEQFF
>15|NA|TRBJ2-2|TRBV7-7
CASTPLTGRTGELFF